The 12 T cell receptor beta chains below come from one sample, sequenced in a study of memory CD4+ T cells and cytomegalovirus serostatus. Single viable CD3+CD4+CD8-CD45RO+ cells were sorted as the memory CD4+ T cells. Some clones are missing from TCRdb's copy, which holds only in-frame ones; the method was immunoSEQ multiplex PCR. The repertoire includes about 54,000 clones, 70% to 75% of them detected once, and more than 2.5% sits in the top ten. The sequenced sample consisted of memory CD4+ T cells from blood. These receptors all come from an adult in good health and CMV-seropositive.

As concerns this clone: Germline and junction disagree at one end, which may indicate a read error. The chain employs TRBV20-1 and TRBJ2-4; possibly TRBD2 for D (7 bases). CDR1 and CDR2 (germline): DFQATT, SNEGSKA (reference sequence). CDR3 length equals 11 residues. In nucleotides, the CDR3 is TGCAGTGCTGGGAGGGGGAACATTCAGCACTTC. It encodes CSAGRGNIQHF.

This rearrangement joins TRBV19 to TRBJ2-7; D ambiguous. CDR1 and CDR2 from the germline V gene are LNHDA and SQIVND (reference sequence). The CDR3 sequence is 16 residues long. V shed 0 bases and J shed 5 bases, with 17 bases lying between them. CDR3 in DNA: TGTGCCAGTAGTATAGAGGTACTGGACCCTAGGAACGAGCAGTACTTC. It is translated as CASSIEVLDPRNEQYF.

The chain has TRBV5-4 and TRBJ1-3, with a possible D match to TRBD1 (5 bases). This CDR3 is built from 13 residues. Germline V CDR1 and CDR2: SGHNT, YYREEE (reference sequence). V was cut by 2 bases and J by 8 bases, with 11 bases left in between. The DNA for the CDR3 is TGTGCCAGCAGCTTCCCAGGGACTCACACCATATATTTT. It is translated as CASSFPGTHTIYF.

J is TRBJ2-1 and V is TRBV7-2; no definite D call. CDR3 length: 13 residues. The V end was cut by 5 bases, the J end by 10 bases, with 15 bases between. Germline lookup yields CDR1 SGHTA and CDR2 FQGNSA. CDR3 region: CASSQRPRREQFF. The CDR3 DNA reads TGTGCCAGCAGCCAGAGACCCCGCCGGGAGCAGTTCTTC.

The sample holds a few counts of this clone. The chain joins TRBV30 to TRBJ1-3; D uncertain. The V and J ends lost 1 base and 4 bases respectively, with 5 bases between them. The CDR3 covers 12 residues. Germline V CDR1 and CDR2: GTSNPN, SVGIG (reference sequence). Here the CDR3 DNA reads TGTGCCTGGAGTGGGGCAGGAAACACCATATATTTT. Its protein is CAWSGAGNTIYF. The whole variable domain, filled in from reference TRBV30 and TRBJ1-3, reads SQTIHQWPATLVQPVGSPLSLECTVEGTSNPNLYWYRQAAGRGLQLLFYSVGIGQISSEVPQNLSASRPQDRQFILSSKKLLLSDSGFYLCAWSGAGNTIYFGEGSWLTVV.

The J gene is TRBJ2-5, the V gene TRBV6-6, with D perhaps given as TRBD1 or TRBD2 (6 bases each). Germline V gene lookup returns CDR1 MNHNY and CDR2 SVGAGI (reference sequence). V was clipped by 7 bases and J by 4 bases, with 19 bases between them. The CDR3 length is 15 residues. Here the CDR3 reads CASTLGGNSRETQYF. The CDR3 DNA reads TGTGCCAGCACCCTAGGGGGGAATTCGAGAGAGACCCAGTACTTC.

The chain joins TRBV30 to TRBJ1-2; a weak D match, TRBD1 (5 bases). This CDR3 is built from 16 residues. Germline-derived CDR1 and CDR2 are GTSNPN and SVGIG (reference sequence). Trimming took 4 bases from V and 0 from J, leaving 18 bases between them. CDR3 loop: CAWNRDLGPSNYGYTF. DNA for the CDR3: TGTGCCTGGAATCGGGACCTAGGGCCGTCTAACTATGGCTACACCTTC.

The CDR3 DNA is TGTGCCAGCAGTTTTTCCGGGACAGGGGGCCCGAACACTGAAGCTTTCTTT. Translated: CASSFSGTGGPNTEAFF. V and J are TRBV28 and TRBJ1-1; 12 bases are shared with TRBD1. The V and J ends lost 3 bases and 1 base, in that order; junction bases with no gene match: 6. Germline V gene lookup returns CDR1 MDHEN and CDR2 SYDVKM. CDR3 length: 17 residues.

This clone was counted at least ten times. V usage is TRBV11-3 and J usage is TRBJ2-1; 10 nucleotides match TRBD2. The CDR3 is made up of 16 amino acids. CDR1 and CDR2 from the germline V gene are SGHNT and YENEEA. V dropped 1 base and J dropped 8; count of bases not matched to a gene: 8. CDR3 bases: TGTGCCAGCAGCTTAGGGGCGGCTAGCGGGAGTCATGAGCAGTTCTTC. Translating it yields CASSLGAASGSHEQFF.

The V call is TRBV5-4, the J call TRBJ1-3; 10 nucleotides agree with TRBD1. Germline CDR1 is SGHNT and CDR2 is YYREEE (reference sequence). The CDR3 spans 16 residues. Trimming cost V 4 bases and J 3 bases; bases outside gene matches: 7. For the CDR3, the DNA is TGTGCCAGCAGCAGCGCGACAGGGGGCTTTGGAAACACCATATATTTT. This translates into CASSSATGGFGNTIYF.

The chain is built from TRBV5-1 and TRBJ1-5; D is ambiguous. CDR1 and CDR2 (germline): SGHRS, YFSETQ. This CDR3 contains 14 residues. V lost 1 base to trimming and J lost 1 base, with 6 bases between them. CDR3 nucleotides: TGCGCCAGCAGCTTGACAGCGAGCAATCAGCCCCAGCATTTT. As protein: CASSLTASNQPQHF.

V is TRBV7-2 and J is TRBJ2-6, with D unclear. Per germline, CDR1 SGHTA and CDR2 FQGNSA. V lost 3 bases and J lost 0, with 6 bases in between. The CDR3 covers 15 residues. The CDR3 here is CASSFYRSGANVLTF. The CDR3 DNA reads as TGTGCCAGCAGCTTTTACCGCTCTGGGGCCAACGTCCTGACTTTC.